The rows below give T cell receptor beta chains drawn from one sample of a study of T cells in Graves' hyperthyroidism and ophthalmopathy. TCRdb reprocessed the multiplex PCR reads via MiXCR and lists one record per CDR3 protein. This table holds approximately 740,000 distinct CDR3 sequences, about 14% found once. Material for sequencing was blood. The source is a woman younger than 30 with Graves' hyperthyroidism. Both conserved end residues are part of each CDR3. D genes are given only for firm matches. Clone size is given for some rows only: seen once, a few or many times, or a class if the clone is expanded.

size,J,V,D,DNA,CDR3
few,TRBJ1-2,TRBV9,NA,TGTGCCAGCAGCGTAGGAGGAAGAGCAGGAACGTCCAACTATGGCTACACCTTC,CASSVGGRAGTSNYGYTF
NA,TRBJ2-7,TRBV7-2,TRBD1,TGTGCCAGCAGCCGCAATCCTGACAGGGCCTACGAGCAGTACTTC,CASSRNPDRAYEQYF
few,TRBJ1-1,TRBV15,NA,TGTGCCACCAGCAGAGTAGGGGATAACACTGAAGCTTTCTTT,CATSRVGDNTEAFF
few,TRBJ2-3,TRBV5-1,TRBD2,TGCGCCAGCAGCTTGGCGACTAGCGGGACAACAGATACGCAGTATTTT,CASSLATSGTTDTQYF
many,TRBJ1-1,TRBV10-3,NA,TGTGCCATCAGTGAGTCGAACAGGATCAACACTGAAGCTTTCTTT,CAISESNRINTEAFF
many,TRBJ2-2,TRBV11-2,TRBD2,TGTGCCAGCCATGGACTAGCGGGTAACACCGGGGAGCTGTTTTTT,CASHGLAGNTGELFF
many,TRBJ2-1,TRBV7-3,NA,TGTGCCAGCTCTCCGCCGGGCGGACCCTACAATGAGCAGTTCTTC,CASSPPGGPYNEQFF
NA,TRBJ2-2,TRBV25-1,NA,TGTGCCAGCCTCCCGGACACCGGGGAGCTGTTTTTT,CASLPDTGELFF
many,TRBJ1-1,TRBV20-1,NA,TGCAGTGCTGTGGGTGCTTACACTGAAGCTTTCTTT,CSAVGAYTEAFF
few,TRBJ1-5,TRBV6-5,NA,TGTGCCAGCAGTTACTCAGCAGCAGGGTACGGTAGCAATCAGCCCCAGCATTTT,CASSYSAAGYGSNQPQHF
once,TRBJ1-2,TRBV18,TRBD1,TGTGCCAGCTCAACTGACAGGGATCGTGGCTACACCTTC,CASSTDRDRGYTF
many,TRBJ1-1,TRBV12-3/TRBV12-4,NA,TGTGCCAGCAGGCTTCCATCAGGGGACGGAGGTGCTGAAGCTTTCTTT,CASRLPSGDGGAEAFF
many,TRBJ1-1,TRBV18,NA,TGTGCCAGCTCACCCATAGGGGGGCCGGGCACTGAAGCTTTCTTT,CASSPIGGPGTEAFF
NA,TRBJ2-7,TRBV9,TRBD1,TGTGCCAGCAGTCGTACCGGGACAGGGGGCGCCCAGTCCTACGAGCAGTACTTC,CASSRTGTGGAQSYEQYF
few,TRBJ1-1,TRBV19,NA,TGTGCCAGTAGTATCCCGAACACTGAAGCTTTCTTT,CASSIPNTEAFF
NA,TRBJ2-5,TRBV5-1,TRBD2,TGCGCCAGCAGCTTTACGGCGGGAGTCCGGGCCCAAGAGACCCAGTACTTC,CASSFTAGVRAQETQYF
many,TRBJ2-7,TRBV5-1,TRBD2,TGCGCCAGCAGCTGGGGGACTAGCGCCACCTACGAGCAGTACTTC,CASSWGTSATYEQYF
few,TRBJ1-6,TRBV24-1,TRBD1,TGTGCCACCAGTCGGGACAGGGCATCACCCCTCCACTTT,CATSRDRASPLHF
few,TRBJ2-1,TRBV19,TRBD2,TGTGCCAGTAGCCCGACTAGCGGGAGGTGGGACAATGAGCAGTTCTTC,CASSPTSGRWDNEQFF
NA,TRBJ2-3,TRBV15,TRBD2,TGTGCCACCAGCAGAGGTAGCGGGAGTGGGTCAGATACGCAGTATTTT,CATSRGSGSGSDTQYF
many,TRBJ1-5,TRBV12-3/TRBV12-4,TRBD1,TGTGCCAGCAGTCCTGGGACAGGGCAACAGCCCCAGCATTTT,CASSPGTGQQPQHF
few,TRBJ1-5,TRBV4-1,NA,TGCGCCAGCAGCCTTAGGGGGGCGAGCGATCAGCCCCAGCATTTT,CASSLRGASDQPQHF
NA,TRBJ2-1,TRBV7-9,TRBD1,TGTGCCAGCAGCTTAGCCCCTAGGGCGACAGGGTACAATGAGCAGTTCTTC,CASSLAPRATGYNEQFF
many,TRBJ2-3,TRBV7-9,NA,TGTGCCAGCAGCTTGTTTCGGGGCGAGCGTGGTACGCAGTATTTT,CASSLFRGERGTQYF
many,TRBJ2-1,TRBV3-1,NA,TGTGCCAGCAGCCTGAGCGGGCTCGGCTACAATGAGCAGTTCTTC,CASSLSGLGYNEQFF
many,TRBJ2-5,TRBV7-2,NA,TGTGCCAGCAGCCAGACGTATCTTTTGCACTTC,CASSQTYLLHF
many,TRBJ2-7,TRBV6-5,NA,TGTGCCAGCAGTTACCGCGGAGGTCCCTACGAGCAGTACTTC,CASSYRGGPYEQYF
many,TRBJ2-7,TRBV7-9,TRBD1,TGTGCCAGCAGCTCCGTCCCCGGGACAGGGGGCTACGAGCAGTACTTC,CASSSVPGTGGYEQYF
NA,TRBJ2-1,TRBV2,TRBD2,TGTGCCGGAGGGGACCGCGATGTCAACGGGAGGGCCGTTGAGCAGTTCTTC,CAGGDRDVNGRAVEQFF
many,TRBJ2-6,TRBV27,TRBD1,TGTGCCAGCAGTTTATTGGGGACAGGGGGCTTTACAGGGGCCAACGTCCTGACTTTC,CASSLLGTGGFTGANVLTF
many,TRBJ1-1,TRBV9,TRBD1,TGTGCCAGCAGCCGCCGGGACAGGGGACTCATGAACACTGAAGCTTTCTTT,CASSRRDRGLMNTEAFF
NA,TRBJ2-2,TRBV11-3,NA,TGTGCCAGCCAAAACACGGGCCGCACCGGGGAGCTGTTTTTT,CASQNTGRTGELFF
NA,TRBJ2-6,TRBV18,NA,TGTGCCAGCTCACCACGGGGCCTAAATTCCGGGGCCAACGTCCTGACTTTC,CASSPRGLNSGANVLTF
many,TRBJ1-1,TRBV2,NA,TGTGCCAGCAGATTTGGGGGCAATGAAGCTTTCTTT,CASRFGGNEAFF
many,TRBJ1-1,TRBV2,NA,TGTGCCAGCAGTGTTACAGGGCCCACTGAAGCTTTCTTT,CASSVTGPTEAFF
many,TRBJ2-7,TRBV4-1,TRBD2,TGCGCCAGCAGCCTAAGTGGGACTAGCTACGTTTACGAGCAGTACTTC,CASSLSGTSYVYEQYF
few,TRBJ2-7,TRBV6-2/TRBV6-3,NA,TGTGCCAGCAGCCCAACCCCATACGATGGGCTCTACGAGCAGTACTTC,CASSPTPYDGLYEQYF
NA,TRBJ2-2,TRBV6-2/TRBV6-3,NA,TGTGCCAGCAGTACCCGTAGGACTTCCCGAATGAACACCGGGGAGCTGTTTTTT,CASSTRRTSRMNTGELFF
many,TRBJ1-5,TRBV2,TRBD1,TGTGCCAGCAGCGGGACCGGGACAGGGGGTGGTCAGCCCCAGCATTTT,CASSGTGTGGGQPQHF
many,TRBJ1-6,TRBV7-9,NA,TGTGCCAGCAGCCCCTACCCACGGGCAGGGCTGTCACCCCTCCACTTT,CASSPYPRAGLSPLHF
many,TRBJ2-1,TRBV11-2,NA,TGTGCCAGCAGGGGTAGCGCTTCCTACAATGAGCAGTTCTTC,CASRGSASYNEQFF
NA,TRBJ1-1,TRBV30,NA,TGTGCCTGGAGTCCCCGGGCCCTTATCCTGAACACTGAAGCTTTCTTT,CAWSPRALILNTEAFF
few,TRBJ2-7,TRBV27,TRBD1,TGTGCCAGCAGTTTATACGGGACAGGGGTCAACGAGCAGTACTTC,CASSLYGTGVNEQYF
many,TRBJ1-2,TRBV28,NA,TGTGCCAGCAGCGGCGGCAACTATGGCTACACCTTC,CASSGGNYGYTF
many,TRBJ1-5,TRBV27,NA,TGTGCCAGCAGTTTAAGACAGGGCAATCAGCCCCAGCATTTT,CASSLRQGNQPQHF
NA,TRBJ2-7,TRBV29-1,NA,TGCAGCTCACAGACAATCCCCTACGAGCAGTACTTC,CSSQTIPYEQYF
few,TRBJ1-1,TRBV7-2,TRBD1,TGTGCCAGCAGCCCCAGGGGGGGTATCATGAACACTGAAGCTTTCTTT,CASSPRGGIMNTEAFF
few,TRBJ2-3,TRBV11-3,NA,TGTGCCAGCAGCTCCCCACCTGCTACGCAGTATTTT,CASSSPPATQYF
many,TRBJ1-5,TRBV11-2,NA,TGTGCCAGCAGCTCAGGAAAAGTGGGGTTCGGGCCCCAGCATTTT,CASSSGKVGFGPQHF
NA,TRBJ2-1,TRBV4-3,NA,TGCGCCAGCAGCCAAGAGACGAGTCGGGATGAGCAGTTCTTC,CASSQETSRDEQFF
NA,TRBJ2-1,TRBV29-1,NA,TGCAGCCTATCCGGAAGCTACAATGAGCAGTTCTTC,CSLSGSYNEQFF
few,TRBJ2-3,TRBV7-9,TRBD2,TGTGCCAGCAGCTTAGGGGTCCGACTAGCGGGAAGAGCAGATACGCAGTATTTT,CASSLGVRLAGRADTQYF
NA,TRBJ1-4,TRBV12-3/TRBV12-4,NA,TGTGCCAGCACAGGATTGGGTTGGGAAAAACTGTTTTTT,CASTGLGWEKLFF